This TCR beta chain comes out of a study of T cells in localized non-small cell lung cancer. Findings and limits, study-wide: Adjacent lung was found to contain a median approximately 60 of the top 100 tumor clones. Heterogeneity remains possible, as sequencing covered one tumor region only. Uninvolved adjacent lung, not tumor, had the highest T cell clonality.

Produced via immunoSEQ multiplex PCR; TCRdb's table is partial and in-frame only. The sample yields tens of thousands of clones, around 87% seen once. CDR1 KGHSH and CDR2 LQKENI come from the germline V gene. V dropped 4 bases and J dropped 4; count of bases not matched to a gene: 14. This CDR3 is built from 17 residues. On this clone itself: No antigen is known for it.

The chain is built from TRBV18 and TRBJ1-2; 8 nucleotides line up with TRBD1. The sequenced sample was PBMCs, obtained before any cancer treatment. The sequence was collected from a man aged 40 to 75 with stage II lung adenocarcinoma. CDR3 bases: TGTGCCAGCTCACTCCAGCTGGGGACAGGACAGGGCTATGGCTACACCTTC. As protein: CASSLQLGTGQGYGYTF.